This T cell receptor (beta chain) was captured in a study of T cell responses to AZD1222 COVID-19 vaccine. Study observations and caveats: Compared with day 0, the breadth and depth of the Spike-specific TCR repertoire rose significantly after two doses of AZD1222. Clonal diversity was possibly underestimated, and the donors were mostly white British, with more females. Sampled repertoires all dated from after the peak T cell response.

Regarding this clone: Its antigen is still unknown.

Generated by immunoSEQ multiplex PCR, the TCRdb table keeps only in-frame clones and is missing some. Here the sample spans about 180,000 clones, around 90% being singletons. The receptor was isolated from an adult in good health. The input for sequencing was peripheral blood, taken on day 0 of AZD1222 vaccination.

The CDR3 coding sequence is TGTGCCAGAGCCCTAAGCAGGGGGCCGGTACCTCAGCCCCAGCATTTT. Protein product: CARALSRGPVPQPQHF. V is TRBV28 and J is TRBJ1-5; 8 bases are a match to TRBD1. CDR1 and CDR2 (germline): MDHEN, SYDVKM. This CDR3 spans 16 amino acids. Trimming cost V 9 bases and J 6 bases; bases outside gene matches: 16.